The text below deals with one T cell receptor (beta chain). This record belongs to a study of blood T cell repertoires in COVID-19. Profiling relied on immunoSEQ multiplex PCR, and the TCRdb table lists in-frame clones only, not all of them. In the table there are fewer than 200,000 clones, 70% to 90% of which are singletons. Germline assignment: CDR1 LNHNV and CDR2 YYDKDF (reference sequence). The CDR3 has 15 residues. With V trimmed by 1 base and J by 3 bases, 6 bases remained unmatched. This TCR was sampled from a man in his forties with active or convalescent COVID-19. The genes are TRBV15 and TRBJ2-7; TRBD1 aligns across 7 bases. Material: peripheral blood. The CDR3 here is CATSRGQGDGYEQYF. The CDR3 bases are TGTGCCACCAGCAGAGGACAGGGTGACGGCTACGAGCAGTACTTC.